This T cell receptor beta chain appears in the sequencing data of a study of T cell responses to AZD1222 COVID-19 vaccine listed by TCRdb under 2021. With respect to the entire study: AZD1222 recipients given second doses at about 4 weeks or at about 12 weeks were pooled, since spike-specific TCR depth and breadth were not found to differ between the two schedules. A total of more than 230 trial participants underwent TCR sequencing, of whom 200 to 220 had received two doses of AZD1222 and 26 had received two doses of the MenACWY control vaccine. Trial participants were enrolled by age into 18-55, 56-69 and 70-plus year subgroups, with 148, 28 and 57 TCR-sequenced participants respectively. Overall results and qualifications from the work: The 56-69-year group was small, and its depth increase did not reach significance, likely because of low power. Nearly half of unique spike-specific TCRs reportedly recognized epitopes outside regions mutated in the B.1.351 and B.1.1.7 variants. Participants were mostly white British, with more females than males. The authors suggested clonal diversity may have been underestimated. CD4 TCRs associated with the vaccine covered the entire spike protein, and the dominant responses were in regions 160-218 and 743-854. After two AZD1222 doses, both the breadth and the depth of spike-specific TCRs were significantly higher than at day 0 and than in MenACWY recipients. Because no samples from the day 14 peak response were available, repertoires could be characterized only after the peak T cell response. Only a handful of AZD1222 recipients were SARS-CoV-2 seropositive at baseline, limiting conclusions about previously exposed vaccinees.

Note on this clone: It has no known antigen specificity. Per-nucleotide qualities are absent, and no much larger clonotype sits a single base away.

The CDR3 regions of human TCRbeta chains were subjected to immunosequencing. Per the authors' processing: TCRs in the repertoires were compared against a reference library of SARS-CoV-2-specific TCRs that had been generated with the MIRA antigen-specificity platform. Breadth was defined as the fraction of unique TCRs that were SARS-CoV-2-associated. Depth was defined as the fraction of total T cells that were SARS-CoV-2-associated. Each spike-specific TCR was assigned to its reactive spike region and to a CD4 or CD8 class using the MIRA data. Log10-transformed breadth and depth values were compared by one-way ANOVA with Sidak's multiple comparisons tests. The immuneACCESS repertoire file appears here via TCRdb, limited to in-frame rearrangements. These files lack a portion of the clones; in checked studies, under half of the deficit traces to unresolved V genes, and the cause of the others is not known. The D gene and trimming were derived from the DNA, and the V and J assignments and clone size from that table. This sample is represented by some 150,000 clones; 85% to 95% of them were singletons. The ten top clones hold 3.5% to 4.5% of the sample.

The CDR3 numbers 18 residues from cysteine through phenylalanine. Of the read, only the CDR3 DNA is kept; its 54 bases are in frame from base 1. In the germline V gene, CDR1 corresponds to SGHNT and CDR2 to YENEEA. Trimming removed 0 bases from V and 4 bases from J; the gene matches leave 7 bases unexplained. The intended sense of this specimen's time point label: baseline before first vaccination. Samples from vaccinated people were obtained from the UK trials COV001 and COV002, which included a single-blind randomized controlled phase 2/3 trial of AZD1222 (ChAdOx1 nCoV-19) in healthy adults. For TCRbeta chain sequencing, PBMC samples from trial participants were taken at day 0 and at day 28 after the second dose.

This specimen was peripheral blood, taken on day 0 of AZD1222 vaccination. The chain was built from TRBV11-3 and TRBJ2-2, and 11 bases in between align with TRBD2. This clonotype originated in an adult in good health. The CDR3 is CASSLESPLAGGTGELFF. The nucleotide sequence reads TGTGCCAGCAGCTTAGAAAGCCCCCTAGCGGGAGGCACCGGGGAGCTGTTTTTT.